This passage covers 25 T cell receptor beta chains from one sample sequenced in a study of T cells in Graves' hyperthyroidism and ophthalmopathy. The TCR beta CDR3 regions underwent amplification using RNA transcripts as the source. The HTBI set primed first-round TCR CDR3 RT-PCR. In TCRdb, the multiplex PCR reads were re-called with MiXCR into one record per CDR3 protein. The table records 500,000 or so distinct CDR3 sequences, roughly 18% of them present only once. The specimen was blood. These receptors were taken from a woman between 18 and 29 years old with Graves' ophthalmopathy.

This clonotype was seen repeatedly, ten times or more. The DNA for the CDR3 is TGCAGCGTGGTGGAACGGGAGGGGGCTGAAGCTTTCTTT. Translating gives CSVVEREGAEAFF. The rearrangement joins TRBV29-1 to TRBJ1-1; D is possibly TRBD1 (6 bases). V was cut by 6 bases and J by 6 bases, with 17 bases left in between. The CDR3 runs 13 residues. The germline V gene has CDR1 SQVTM and CDR2 ANQGSEA.

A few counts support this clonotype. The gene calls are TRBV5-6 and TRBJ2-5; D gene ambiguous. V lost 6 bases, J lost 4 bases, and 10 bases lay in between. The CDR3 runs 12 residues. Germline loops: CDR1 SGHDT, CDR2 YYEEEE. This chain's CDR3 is CASTRSSETQYF. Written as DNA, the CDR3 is TGTGCCAGCACCCGTTCCTCAGAGACCCAGTACTTC.

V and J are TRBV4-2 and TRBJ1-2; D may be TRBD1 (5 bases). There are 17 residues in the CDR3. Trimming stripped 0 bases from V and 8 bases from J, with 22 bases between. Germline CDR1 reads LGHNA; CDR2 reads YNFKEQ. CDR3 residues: CASSQDWAGNSLKGYTF. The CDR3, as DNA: TGTGCCAGCAGCCAAGATTGGGCAGGGAATAGTCTGAAGGGCTACACCTTC.

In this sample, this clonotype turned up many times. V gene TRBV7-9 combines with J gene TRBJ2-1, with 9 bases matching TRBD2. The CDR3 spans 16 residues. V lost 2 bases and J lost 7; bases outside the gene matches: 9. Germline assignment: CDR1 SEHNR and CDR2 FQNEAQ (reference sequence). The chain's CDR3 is CASSLIASGDGNEQFF. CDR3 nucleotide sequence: TGTGCCAGCAGCTTAATCGCTAGCGGGGACGGTAATGAGCAGTTCTTC. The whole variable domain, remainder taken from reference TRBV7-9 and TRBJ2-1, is DTGVSQNPRHKITKRGQNVTFRCDPISEHNRLYWYRQTLGQGPEFLTYFQNEAQLEKSRLLSDRFSAERPKGSFSTLEIQRTEQGDSAMYLCASSLIASGDGNEQFFGPGTRLTVL.

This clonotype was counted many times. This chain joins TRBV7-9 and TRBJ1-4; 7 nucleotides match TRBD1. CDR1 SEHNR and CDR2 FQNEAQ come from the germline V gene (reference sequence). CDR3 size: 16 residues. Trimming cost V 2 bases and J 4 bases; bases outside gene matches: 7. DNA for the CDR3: TGTGCCAGCAGCTTAATACTTGGGACAGTTAATGAAAAACTGTTTTTT. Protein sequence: CASSLILGTVNEKLFF.

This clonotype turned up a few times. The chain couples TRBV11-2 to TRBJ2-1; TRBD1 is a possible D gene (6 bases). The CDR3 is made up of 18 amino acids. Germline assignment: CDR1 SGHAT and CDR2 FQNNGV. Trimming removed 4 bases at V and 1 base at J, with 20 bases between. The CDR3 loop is CASSYGTRGVGSYNEQFF. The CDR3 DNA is TGTGCCAGCAGCTACGGGACAAGGGGCGTGGGGTCCTACAATGAGCAGTTCTTC.

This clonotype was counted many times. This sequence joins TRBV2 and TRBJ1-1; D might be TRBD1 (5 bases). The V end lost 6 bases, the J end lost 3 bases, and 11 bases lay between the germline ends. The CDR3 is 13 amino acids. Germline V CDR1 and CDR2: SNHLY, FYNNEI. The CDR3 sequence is CASRRDVDTEAFF. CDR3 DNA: TGTGCCAGCAGGAGGGACGTGGACACTGAAGCTTTCTTT.

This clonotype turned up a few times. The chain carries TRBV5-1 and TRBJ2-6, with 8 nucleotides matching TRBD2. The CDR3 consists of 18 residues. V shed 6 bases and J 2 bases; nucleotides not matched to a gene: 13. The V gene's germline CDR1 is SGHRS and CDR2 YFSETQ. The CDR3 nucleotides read TGCGCCAGCACCTCTCAAATCCAAGCGGGGGCTGGGGCCAACGTCCTGACTTTC. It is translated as CASTSQIQAGAGANVLTF.

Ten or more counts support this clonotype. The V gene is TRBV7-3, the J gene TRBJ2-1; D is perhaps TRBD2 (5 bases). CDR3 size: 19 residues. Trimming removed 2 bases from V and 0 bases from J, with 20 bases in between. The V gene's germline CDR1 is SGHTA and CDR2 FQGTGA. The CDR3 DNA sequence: TGTGCCAGCAGCTTAGGTGTGGGTGAGCGGCCAAGCTCCTACAATGAGCAGTTCTTC. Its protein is CASSLGVGERPSSYNEQFF. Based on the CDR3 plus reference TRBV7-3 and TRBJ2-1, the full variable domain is GAGVSQTPSNKVTEKGKYVELRCDPISGHTALYWYRQSLGQGPEFLIYFQGTGAADDSGLPNDRFFAVRPEGSVSTLKIQRTERGDSAVYLCASSLGVGERPSSYNEQFFGPGTRLTVL.

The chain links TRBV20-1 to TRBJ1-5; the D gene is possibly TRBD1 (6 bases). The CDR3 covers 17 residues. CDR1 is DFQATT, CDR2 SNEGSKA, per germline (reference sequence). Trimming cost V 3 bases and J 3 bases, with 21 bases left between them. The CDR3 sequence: CSARREQGIGSNQPQHF. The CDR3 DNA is TGCAGTGCTAGGAGGGAACAGGGAATCGGCTCCAATCAGCCCCAGCATTTT.

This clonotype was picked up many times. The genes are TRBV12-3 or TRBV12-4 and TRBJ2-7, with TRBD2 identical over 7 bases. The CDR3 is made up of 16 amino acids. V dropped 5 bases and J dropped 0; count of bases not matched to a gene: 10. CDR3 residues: CASSPDTSAASYEQYF. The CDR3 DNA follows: TGTGCCAGCAGTCCCGATACTAGCGCAGCCTCCTACGAGCAGTACTTC.

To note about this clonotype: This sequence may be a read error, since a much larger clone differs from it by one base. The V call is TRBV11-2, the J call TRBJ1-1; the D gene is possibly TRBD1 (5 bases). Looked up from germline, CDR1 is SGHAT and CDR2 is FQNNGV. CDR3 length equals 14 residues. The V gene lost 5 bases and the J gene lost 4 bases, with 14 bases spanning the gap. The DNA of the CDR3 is TGTGCCAGCAGCCCCGGGACGGAGGGCACTGAAGCTTTCTTT. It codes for CASSPGTEGTEAFF.

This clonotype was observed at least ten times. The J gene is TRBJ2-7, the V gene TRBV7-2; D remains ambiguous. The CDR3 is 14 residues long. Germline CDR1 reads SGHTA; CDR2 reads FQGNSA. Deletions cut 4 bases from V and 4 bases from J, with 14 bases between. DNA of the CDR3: TGTGCCAGCAGCTCCGCGCCTCAGAAATACGAGCAGTACTTC. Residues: CASSSAPQKYEQYF.

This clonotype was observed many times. The CDR3 is CASSLNHLNTEAFF. The CDR3, as DNA: TGTGCCAGCAGCTTGAATCACCTTAACACTGAAGCTTTCTTT. The chain has TRBV11-1 and TRBJ1-1; D not resolved. This CDR3 comprises 14 residues. In germline, CDR1 is SGHAT, CDR2 FQDESV (reference sequence). V was pared by 3 bases and J by 2 bases, with 10 bases between.

CDR3 amino acids: CASSQGATGTWNIQYF. CDR3 DNA: TGTGCCAGCAGCCAAGGTGCAACCGGGACCTGGAACATTCAGTACTTC. V and J are TRBV14 and TRBJ2-4; D tentatively reads TRBD1 or TRBD2 (5 bases each). The CDR3 runs to 16 residues. Germline loops: CDR1 SGHDN, CDR2 FVKESK. V lost 1 base to trimming and J lost 7 bases, with 17 bases between them.

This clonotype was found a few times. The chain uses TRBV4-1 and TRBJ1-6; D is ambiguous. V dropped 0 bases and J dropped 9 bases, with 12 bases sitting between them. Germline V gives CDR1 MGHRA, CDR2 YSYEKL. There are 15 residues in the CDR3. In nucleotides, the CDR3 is TGCGCCAGCAGCCAAGAAGGCCTTAATGGTTCACCCCTCCACTTT. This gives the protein CASSQEGLNGSPLHF.

In DNA form, the CDR3 reads TGTGCCAGCAGTTTGGAACAGGGGGCGGGGGGAGAGCAGTACTTC. It codes for CASSLEQGAGGEQYF. The chain is built from TRBV28 and TRBJ2-7, with D possibly being TRBD1 (9 bases). Trimming cost V 3 bases and J 7 bases, with 19 bases left between them. Germline CDR1 MDHEN, CDR2 SYDVKM. The CDR3 totals 15 residues. Full variable domain (outside the CDR3, taken from reference TRBV28 and TRBJ2-7): DVKVTQSSRYLVKRTGEKVFLECVQDMDHENMFWYRQDPGLGLRLIYFSYDVKMKEKGDIPEGYSVSREKKERFSLILESASTNQTSMYLCASSLEQGAGGEQYFGPGTRLTVT.

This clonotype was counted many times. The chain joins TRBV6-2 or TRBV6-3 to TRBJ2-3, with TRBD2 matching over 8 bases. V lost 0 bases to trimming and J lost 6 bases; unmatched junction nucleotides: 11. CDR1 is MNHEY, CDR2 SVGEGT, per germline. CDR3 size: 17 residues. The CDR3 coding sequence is TGTGCCAGCAGTTACTCCTATACTAGCGGCCCCGCGGATACGCAGTATTTT. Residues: CASSYSYTSGPADTQYF.

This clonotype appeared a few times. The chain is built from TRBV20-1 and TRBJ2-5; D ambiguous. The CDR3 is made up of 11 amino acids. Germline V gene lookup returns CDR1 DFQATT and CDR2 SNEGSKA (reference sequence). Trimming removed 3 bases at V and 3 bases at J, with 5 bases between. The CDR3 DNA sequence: TGCAGTGCTAGCCCGAAAGAGACCCAGTACTTC. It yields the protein CSASPKETQYF.

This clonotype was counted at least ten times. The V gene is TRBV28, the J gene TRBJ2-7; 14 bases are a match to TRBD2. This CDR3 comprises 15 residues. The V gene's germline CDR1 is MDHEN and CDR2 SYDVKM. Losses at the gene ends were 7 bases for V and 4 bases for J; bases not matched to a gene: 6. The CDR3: CASTPGTSGGYEQYF. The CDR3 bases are TGTGCCAGCACCCCAGGGACTAGCGGGGGTTACGAGCAGTACTTC.

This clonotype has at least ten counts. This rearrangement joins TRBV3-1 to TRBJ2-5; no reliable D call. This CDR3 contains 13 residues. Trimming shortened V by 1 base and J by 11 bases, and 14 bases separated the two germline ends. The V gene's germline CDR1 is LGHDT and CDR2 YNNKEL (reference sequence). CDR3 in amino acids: CASSQVPGPAQYF. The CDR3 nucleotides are TGTGCCAGCAGCCAAGTCCCTGGCCCCGCACAGTACTTC.

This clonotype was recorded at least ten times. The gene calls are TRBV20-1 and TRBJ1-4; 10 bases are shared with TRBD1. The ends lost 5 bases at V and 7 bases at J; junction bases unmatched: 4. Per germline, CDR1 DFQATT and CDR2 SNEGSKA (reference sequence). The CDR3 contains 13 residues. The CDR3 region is CSADRDRGEKLFF. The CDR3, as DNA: TGCAGTGCTGACAGGGACAGGGGTGAAAAACTGTTTTTT.

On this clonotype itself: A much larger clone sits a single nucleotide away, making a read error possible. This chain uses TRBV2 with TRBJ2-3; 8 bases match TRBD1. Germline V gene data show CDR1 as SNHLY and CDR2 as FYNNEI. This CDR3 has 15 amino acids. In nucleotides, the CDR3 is TGTGCCAGCAGAGAAGACAGGGGAGGAACAGATACGCGGTATTTT. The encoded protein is CASREDRGGTDTRYF.

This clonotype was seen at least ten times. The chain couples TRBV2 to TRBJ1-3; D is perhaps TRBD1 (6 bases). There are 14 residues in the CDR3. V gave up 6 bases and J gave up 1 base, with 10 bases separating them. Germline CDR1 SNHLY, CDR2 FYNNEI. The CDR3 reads CASSEDRSGNTIYF. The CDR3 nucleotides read TGTGCCAGCAGCGAGGACAGATCTGGAAACACCATATATTTT.

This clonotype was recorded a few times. The CDR3 DNA is TGTGCCAGTAGTATGGCTCAGACCTACGAGCAGTACTTC. This translates into CASSMAQTYEQYF. V and J are TRBV19 and TRBJ2-7; D uncertain. The V end lost 3 bases, the J end lost 2 bases, and 8 bases lay between the germline ends. Germline assignment: CDR1 LNHDA and CDR2 SQIVND (reference sequence). This CDR3 is built from 13 residues.